This T cell receptor beta chain stems from a study of blood T cells in healthy people across ages. The study's findings and limits: Per million T cells, TCR beta diversity dropped roughly linearly as age increased.

Note on this clonotype: Antigen: not known.

Per the germline V gene, CDR1 is MGHRA and CDR2 is YSYEKL. With 8 bases removed from V and 2 bases from J, the gap between germline ends came to 15 bases. The CDR3 contains 14 residues. Sample-barcoded 5' priming and a J-beta primer mix drove a second PCR of roughly 6 to 12 cycles. With 12 random nucleotides, a template-switch adaptor tagged each individual cDNA molecule. TCRdb ran MiXCR on the 5' RACE reads and lists one entry per CDR3 protein. The data contain around 1.5 million distinct CDR3 sequences, roughly 40% of them seen just once; the ten biggest clones take up roughly 7.7%. Sample donors were healthy Caucasian individuals that came from Russia, aged roughly 6 to 100.

The TCR was taken from a woman aged 18-35 years in good health. Sequencing input: blood. The V call is TRBV4-1, the J call TRBJ1-1; D is ambiguous. In DNA form, the CDR3 reads TGCGCCAGCGCAAGGGCAGGAGTTAACACTGAAGCTTTCTTT. It encodes CASARAGVNTEAFF.